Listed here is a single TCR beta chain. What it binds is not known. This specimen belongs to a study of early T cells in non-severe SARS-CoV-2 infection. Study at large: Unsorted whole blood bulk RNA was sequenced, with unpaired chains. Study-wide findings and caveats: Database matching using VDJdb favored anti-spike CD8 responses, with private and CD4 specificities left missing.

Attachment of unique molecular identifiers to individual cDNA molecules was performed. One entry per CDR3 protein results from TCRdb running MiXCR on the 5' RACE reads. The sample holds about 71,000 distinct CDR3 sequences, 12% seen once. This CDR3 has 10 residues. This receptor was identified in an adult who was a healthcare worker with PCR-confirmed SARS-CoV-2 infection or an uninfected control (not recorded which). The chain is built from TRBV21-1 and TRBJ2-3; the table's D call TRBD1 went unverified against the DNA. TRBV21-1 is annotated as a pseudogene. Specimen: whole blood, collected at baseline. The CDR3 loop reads CASSTPLGNF. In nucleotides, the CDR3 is TGTGCCAGCAGCACCCCCCTCGGGAATTTT.